Described below is a single T cell receptor (beta chain) sequence and its context. V lost 7 bases and J lost 6, with 18 bases in between. Germline loops: CDR1 MNHNS, CDR2 SASEGT. This CDR3 has 14 residues. This specimen belongs to a study of blood T cell repertoires in COVID-19. Study-wide background: COVID-19 samples, acute and convalescent, were from the United States, Italy and Spain. T cells, B-cell-depleted T cells, or PBMCs provided the cDNA or gDNA that served as material.

Clones were read by immunoSEQ multiplex PCR, and TCRdb kept only the in-frame ones, dropping some. The top ten hold around 2.1% of the sample, which has 130,000 or so clones, roughly 89% seen once. The sample taken for sequencing was peripheral blood. This chain connects TRBV6-1 to TRBJ1-1; possibly TRBD1 for D (5 bases). This clonotype was sampled from a woman aged 50 to 65 with acute or convalescent COVID-19. The CDR3 DNA follows: TGTGCCAGCACCTCTGTAGCAGGGATCGCTGAAGCTTTCTTT. Its translation is CASTSVAGIAEAFF.